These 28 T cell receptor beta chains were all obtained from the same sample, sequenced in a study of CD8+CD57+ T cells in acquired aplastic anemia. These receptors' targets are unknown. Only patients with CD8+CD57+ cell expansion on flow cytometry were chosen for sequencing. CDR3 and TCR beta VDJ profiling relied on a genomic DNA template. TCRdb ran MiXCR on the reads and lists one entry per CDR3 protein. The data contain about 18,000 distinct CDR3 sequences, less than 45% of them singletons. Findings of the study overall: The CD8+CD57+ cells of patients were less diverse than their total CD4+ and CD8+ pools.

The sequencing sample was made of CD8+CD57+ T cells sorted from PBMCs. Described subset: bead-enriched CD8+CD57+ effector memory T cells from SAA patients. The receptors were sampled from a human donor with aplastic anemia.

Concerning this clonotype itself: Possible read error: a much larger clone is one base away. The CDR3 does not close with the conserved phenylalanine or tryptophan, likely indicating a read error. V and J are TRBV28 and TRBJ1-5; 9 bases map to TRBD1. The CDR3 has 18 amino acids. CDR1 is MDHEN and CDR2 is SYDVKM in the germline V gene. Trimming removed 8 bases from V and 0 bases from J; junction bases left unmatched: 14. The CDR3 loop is CASATGTGILSSNQPQHS. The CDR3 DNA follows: TGTGCCAGCGCAACCGGGACAGGGATCCTCTCTAGCAATCAGCCCCAGCATTCT.

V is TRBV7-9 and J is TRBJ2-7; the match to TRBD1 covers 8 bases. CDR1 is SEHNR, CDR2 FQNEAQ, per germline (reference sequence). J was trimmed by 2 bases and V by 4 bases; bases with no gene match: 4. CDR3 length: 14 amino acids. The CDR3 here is CASSSGTGTYEQYF. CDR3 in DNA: TGTGCCAGCAGCTCCGGGACAGGAACCTACGAGCAGTACTTC.

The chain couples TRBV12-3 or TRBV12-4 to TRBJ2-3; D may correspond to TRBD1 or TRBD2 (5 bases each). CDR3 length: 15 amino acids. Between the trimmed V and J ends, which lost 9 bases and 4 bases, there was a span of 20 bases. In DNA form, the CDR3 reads TGTGCCAGTTCCCGGGGCCAGCAGTGGGCAGATACGCAGTATTTT. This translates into CASSRGQQWADTQYF.

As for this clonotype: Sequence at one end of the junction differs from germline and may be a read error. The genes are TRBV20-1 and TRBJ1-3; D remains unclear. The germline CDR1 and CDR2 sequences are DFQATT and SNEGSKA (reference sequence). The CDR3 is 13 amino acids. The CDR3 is CGGGSVSGNTIYF. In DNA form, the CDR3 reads TGCGGTGGAGGGTCAGTCTCTGGGAACACCATATATTTT.

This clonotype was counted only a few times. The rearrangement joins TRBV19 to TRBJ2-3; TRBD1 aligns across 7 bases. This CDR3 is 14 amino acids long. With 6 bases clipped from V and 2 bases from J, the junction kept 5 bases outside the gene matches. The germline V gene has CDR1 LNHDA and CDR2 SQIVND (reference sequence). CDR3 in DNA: TGTGCCAGTAGGTCGACAGGGTCCACAGATACGCAGTATTTT. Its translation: CASRSTGSTDTQYF.

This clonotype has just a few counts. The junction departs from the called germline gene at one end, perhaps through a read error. The CDR3 loop is CASTLSYEQYF. The CDR3 DNA sequence: TGTGCCAGCACCCTATCCTACGAGCAGTACTTC. The chain combines TRBV10-2 with TRBJ2-7; D ambiguous. This CDR3 has 11 residues. Germline values: CDR1 WSHSY, CDR2 SAAADI.

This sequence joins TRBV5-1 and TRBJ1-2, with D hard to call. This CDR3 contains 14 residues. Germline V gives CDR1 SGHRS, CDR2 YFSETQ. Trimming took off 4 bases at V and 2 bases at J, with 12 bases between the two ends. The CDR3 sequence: CASSGGRPNYGYTF. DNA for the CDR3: TGCGCCAGCAGCGGCGGACGGCCAAACTATGGCTACACCTTC.

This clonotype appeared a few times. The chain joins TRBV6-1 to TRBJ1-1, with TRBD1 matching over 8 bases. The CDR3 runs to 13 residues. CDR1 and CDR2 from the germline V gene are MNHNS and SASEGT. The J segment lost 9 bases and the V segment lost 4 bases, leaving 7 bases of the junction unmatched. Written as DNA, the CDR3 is TGTGCCAGCAGTGGGACAGGGTTTTGGCAAGCTTTCTTT. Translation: CASSGTGFWQAFF.

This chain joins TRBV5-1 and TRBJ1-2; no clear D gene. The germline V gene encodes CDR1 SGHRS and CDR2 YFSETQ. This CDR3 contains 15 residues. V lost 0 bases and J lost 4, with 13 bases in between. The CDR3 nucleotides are TGCGCCAGCAGCTTGGGAGAGGGATTTGGCTATGGCTACACCTTC. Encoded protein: CASSLGEGFGYGYTF. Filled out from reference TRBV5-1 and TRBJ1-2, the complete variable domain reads KAGVTQTPRYLIKTRGQQVTLSCSPISGHRSVSWYQQTPGQGLQFLFEYFSETQRNKGNFPGRFSGRQFSNSRSEMNVSTLELGDSALYLCASSLGEGFGYGYTFGSGTRLTVV.

CDR3 nucleotide sequence: TGTGCCACCCAGCAGGTCGGGGGGGCAAGTTATGGCTACACCTTC. Amino acids: CATQQVGGASYGYTF. The rearrangement joins TRBV10-3 to TRBJ1-2, with D maybe TRBD1 (6 bases). The CDR3 consists of 15 residues. V was clipped by 10 bases and J by 5 bases, with 23 bases between them. CDR1 and CDR2 from the germline V gene are ENHRY and SYGVKD.

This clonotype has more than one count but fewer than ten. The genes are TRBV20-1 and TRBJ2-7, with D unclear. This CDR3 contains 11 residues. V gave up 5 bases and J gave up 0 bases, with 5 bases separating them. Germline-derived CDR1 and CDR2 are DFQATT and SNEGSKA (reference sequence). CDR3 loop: CSAPDSYEQYF. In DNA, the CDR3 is TGCAGTGCTCCGGACTCCTACGAGCAGTACTTC.

CDR3 nucleotide sequence: TGTGCCACCAGTGATTTAAACGGCGGGGAGCTGTTTTTT. Translating gives CATSDLNGGELFF. This rearrangement joins TRBV24-1 to TRBJ2-2; D not certain. Trimming left V 1 base short and J 7 bases short, with 6 bases between. This CDR3 has 13 residues. The germline CDR1 and CDR2 sequences are KGHDR and SFDVKD.

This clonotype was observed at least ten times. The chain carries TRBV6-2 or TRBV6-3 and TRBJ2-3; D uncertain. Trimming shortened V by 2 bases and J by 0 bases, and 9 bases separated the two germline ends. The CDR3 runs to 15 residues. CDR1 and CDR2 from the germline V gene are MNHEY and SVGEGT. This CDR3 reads CASSYGPGSTDTQYF. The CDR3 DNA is TGTGCCAGCAGTTACGGCCCCGGGAGCACAGATACGCAGTATTTT.

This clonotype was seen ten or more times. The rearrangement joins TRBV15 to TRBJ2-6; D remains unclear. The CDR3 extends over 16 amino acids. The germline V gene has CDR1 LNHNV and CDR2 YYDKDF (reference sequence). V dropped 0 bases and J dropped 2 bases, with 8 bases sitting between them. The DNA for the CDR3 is TGTGCCACCAGCAGAGATCATGGGACTGGGGCCAACGTCCTGACTTTC. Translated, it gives CATSRDHGTGANVLTF.

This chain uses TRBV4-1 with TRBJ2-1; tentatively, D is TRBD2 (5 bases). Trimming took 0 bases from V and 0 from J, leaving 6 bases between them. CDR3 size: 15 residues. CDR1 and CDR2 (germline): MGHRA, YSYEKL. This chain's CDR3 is CASSQETSSYNEQFF. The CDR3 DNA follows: TGCGCCAGCAGCCAAGAAACTAGCTCCTACAATGAGCAGTTCTTC.

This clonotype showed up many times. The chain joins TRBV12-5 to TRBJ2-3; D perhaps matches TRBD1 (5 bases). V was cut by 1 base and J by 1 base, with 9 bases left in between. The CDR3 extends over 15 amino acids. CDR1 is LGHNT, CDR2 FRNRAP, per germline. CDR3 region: CASGLEGSGTDTQYF. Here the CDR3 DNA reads TGTGCTAGTGGTTTGGAGGGGTCGGGCACAGATACGCAGTATTTT.

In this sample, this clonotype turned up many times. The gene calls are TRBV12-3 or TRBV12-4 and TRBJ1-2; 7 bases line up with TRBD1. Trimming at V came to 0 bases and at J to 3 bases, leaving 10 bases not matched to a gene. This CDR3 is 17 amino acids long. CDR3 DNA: TGTGCCAGCAGTTTAGCGCTGTTGGAGGGGGCTGACTATGGCTACACCTTC. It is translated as CASSLALLEGADYGYTF.

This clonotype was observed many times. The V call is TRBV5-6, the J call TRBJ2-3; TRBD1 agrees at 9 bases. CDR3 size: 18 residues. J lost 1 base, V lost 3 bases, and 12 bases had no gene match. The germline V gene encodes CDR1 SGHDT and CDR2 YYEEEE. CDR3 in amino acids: CASSSERTGVFGTDTQYF. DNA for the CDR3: TGTGCCAGCAGCTCCGAGCGGACAGGGGTTTTTGGCACAGATACGCAGTATTTT. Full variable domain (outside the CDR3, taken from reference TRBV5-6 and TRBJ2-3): DAGVTQSPTHLIKTRGQQVTLRCSPKSGHDTVSWYQQALGQGPQFIFQYYEEEERQRGNFPDRFSGHQFPNYSSELNVNALLLGDSALYLCASSSERTGVFGTDTQYFGPGTRLTVL.

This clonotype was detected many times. In DNA, the CDR3 is TGTGCCAGCAGCCAAGATGGGGGACAGGGGGCGACAGATACGCAGTATTTT. Translated: CASSQDGGQGATDTQYF. V usage is TRBV4-2 and J usage is TRBJ2-3; 12 bases agree with TRBD1. CDR3 length equals 17 residues. Trimming at V came to 0 bases and at J to 3 bases, leaving 4 bases not matched to a gene. Germline values: CDR1 LGHNA, CDR2 YNFKEQ.

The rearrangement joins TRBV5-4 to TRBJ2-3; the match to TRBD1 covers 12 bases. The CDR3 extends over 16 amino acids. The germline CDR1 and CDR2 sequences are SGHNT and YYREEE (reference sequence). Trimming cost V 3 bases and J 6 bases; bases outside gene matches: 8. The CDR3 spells CASSSGRDRGQDTQYF. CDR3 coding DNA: TGTGCCAGCAGCTCCGGGCGGGACAGGGGGCAGGATACGCAGTATTTT.

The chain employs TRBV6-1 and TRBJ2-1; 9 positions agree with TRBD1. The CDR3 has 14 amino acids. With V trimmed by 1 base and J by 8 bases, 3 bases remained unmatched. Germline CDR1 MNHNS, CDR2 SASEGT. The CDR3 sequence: CASSEGTGVDEQFF. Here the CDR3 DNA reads TGTGCCAGCAGTGAAGGGACAGGGGTCGATGAGCAGTTCTTC.

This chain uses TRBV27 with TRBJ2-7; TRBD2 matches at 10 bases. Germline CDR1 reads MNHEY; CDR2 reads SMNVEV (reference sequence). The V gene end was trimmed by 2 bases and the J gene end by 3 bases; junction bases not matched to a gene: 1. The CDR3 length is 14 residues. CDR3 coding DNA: TGTGCCAGCAGTTTAAGGACTAGCGGCTACGAGCAGTACTTC. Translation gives CASSLRTSGYEQYF.

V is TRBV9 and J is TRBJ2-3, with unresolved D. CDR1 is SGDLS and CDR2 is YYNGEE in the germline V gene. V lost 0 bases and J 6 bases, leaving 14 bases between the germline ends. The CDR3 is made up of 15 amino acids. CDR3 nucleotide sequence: TGTGCCAGCAGCGTAGCAGACCACTCGTGGGATACGCAGTATTTT. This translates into CASSVADHSWDTQYF.

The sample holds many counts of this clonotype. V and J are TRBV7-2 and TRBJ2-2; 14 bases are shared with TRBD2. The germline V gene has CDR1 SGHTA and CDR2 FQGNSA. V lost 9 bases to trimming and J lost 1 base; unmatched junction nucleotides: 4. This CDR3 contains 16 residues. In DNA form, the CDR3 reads TGTGCCAGGGGACTAGCGGGGGCCCTGAACACCGGGGAGCTGTTTTTT. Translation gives CARGLAGALNTGELFF. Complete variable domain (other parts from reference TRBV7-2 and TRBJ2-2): GAGVSQSPSNKVTEKGKDVELRCDPISGHTALYWYRQSLGQGLEFLIYFQGNSAPDKSGLPSDRFSAERTGGSVSTLTIQRTQQEDSAVYLCARGLAGALNTGELFFGEGSRLTVL.

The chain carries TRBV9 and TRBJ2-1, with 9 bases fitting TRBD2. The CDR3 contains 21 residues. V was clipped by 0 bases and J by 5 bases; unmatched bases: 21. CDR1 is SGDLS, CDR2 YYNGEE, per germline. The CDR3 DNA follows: TGTGCCAGCAGCGTAGCTCCCCTATTGTATGGCGGGGGGGCCGCGAACAATGAGCAGTTCTTC. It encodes CASSVAPLLYGGGAANNEQFF.

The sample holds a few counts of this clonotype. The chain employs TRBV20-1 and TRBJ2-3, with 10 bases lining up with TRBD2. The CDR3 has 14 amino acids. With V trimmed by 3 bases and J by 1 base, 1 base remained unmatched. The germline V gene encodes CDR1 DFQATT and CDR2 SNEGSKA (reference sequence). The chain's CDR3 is CSASLAGGTDTQYF. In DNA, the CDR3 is TGCAGTGCTAGTCTAGCGGGGGGCACAGATACGCAGTATTTT.

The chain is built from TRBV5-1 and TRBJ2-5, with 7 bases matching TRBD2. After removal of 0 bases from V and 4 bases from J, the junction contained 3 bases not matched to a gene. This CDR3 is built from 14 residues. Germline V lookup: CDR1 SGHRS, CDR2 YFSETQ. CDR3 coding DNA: TGCGCCAGCAGCTTGGAGAGCGGGATAGAGACCCAGTACTTC. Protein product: CASSLESGIETQYF.

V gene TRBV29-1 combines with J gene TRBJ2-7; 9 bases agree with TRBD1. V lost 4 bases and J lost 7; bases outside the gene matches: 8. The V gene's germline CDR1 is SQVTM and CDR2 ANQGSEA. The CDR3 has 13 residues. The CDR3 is CSVGTGAAREQYF. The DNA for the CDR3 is TGCAGCGTTGGGACAGGGGCCGCGCGGGAGCAGTACTTC.